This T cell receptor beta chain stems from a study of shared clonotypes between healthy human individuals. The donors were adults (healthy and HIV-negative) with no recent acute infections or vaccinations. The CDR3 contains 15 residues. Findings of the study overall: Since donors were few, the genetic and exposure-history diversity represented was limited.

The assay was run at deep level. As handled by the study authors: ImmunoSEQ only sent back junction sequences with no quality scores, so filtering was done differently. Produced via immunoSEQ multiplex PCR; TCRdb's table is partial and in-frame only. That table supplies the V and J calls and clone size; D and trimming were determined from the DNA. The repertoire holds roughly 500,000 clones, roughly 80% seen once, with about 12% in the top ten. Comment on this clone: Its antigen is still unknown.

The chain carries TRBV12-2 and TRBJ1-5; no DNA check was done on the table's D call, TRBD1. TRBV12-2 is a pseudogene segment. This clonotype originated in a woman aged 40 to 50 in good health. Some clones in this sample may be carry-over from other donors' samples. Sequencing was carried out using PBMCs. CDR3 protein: CASRLEGQGNQPQHF. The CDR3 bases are TGTGCAAGTCGCTTAGAAGGACAGGGCAATCAGCCCCAGCATTTT.